This T cell receptor (beta chain) was sequenced during a study of blood T cells in healthy people across ages. A few counts support this clonotype. A J-beta primer mix and a sample-barcoded 5' primer were used in a second PCR of about 7 to 11 cycles. One entry per CDR3 protein results from TCRdb running MiXCR on the 5' RACE reads. The repertoire holds approximately 1.5 million distinct CDR3 sequences, with approximately 32% as singletons. Germline assignment: CDR1 LGHDT and CDR2 YNNKEL (reference sequence). V trimming: 4 bases; J trimming: 7 bases; junction bases outside the gene matches: 12. The CDR3 covers 16 residues.

The clonotype comes from a woman under 40 in good health. The V call is TRBV3-1, the J call TRBJ2-1; 8 positions agree with TRBD2. The specimen sequenced was blood. In DNA form, the CDR3 reads TGTGCCAGCAGCCGCGGCCTAGCGGGCCAAATGAATGAGCAGTTCTTC. Translation: CASSRGLAGQMNEQFF.